This TCR beta chain was observed in a study of cytomegalovirus exposure and HLA in healthy donors. This CDR3 region has 15 residues. V gave up 9 bases and J gave up 1 base; unmatched junction bases: 9. In germline, CDR1 is MNHEY, CDR2 SMNVEV (reference sequence). Overall study findings and caveats: Reportedly, TCR beta sequences accurately predicted HLA-A and HLA-B alleles in most subjects. The authors later found most CMV-associated TCR beta chains appeared HLA-restricted.

As for this clone: Its antigen remains unidentified.

There were likely unrecorded immune exposures, though donors were nominally healthy when sampled. Vbeta (60) and Jbeta (13) primers were used in the PCR. TCRdb's table, derived via immunoSEQ multiplex PCR, lists solely in-frame clones and lacks some. The sample consists of tens of thousands of clones, more than 75% of them appearing once. The material sequenced was PBMCs. The chain uses TRBV27 and TRBJ2-4; 7 bases map to TRBD1. The source is a male donor in good health and CMV-seropositive. The CDR3 loop is CASIGGGVAKNIQYF. CDR3 DNA: TGTGCCAGTATAGGGGGCGGAGTGGCCAAAAACATTCAGTACTTC.